These T cell receptor beta chains were read from a single sample in a study of blood T cell repertoires in COVID-19. Clones were sequenced by immunoSEQ multiplex PCR, and TCRdb holds only the in-frame ones, with some missing. The profile shows roughly 260,000 clones, almost 90% of them singletons. Sequenced material: peripheral blood. These receptor sequences come from a woman aged 25-40 years with COVID-19, enrolled during active disease. Each CDR3 is given with its conserved first and last residue. A D gene is named only where the DNA matches it firmly. Expanded clones get a size class; other rows say once, few or many, or leave the size out.

D	J	size	V	DNA	CDR3
.	TRBJ1-2	once	TRBV2	TGTGCCAGCAGGGTGGACAGTACTAACTATGGCTACACCTTC	CASRVDSTNYGYTF
TRBD1	TRBJ2-7	once	TRBV28	TGTGCCAGCAGACCGGGACAGGGACTCCACGAGCAGTACTTC	CASRPGQGLHEQYF
.	TRBJ1-5	.	TRBV30	TGTGCCTGGAGTCAGAGGCGCAATCAGCCCCAGCATTTT	CAWSQRRNQPQHF
.	TRBJ2-7	.	TRBV6-2/TRBV6-3	TGTGCCAGCAGTACGTATAGAAGGGGCGGACCTGCCTACGAGCAGTACTTC	CASSTYRRGGPAYEQYF
.	TRBJ2-1	.	TRBV6-5	TGTGCCAGCAGTTACTCGTCACTAGCCTTTGTAAATGAGCAGTTCTTC	CASSYSSLAFVNEQFF
.	TRBJ2-5	.	TRBV5-7	TGTGCCAGCAGCTTGGTGATACAGGCTATCTTCCAAGAGACCCAGTACTTC	CASSLVIQAIFQETQYF
TRBD2	TRBJ2-2	.	TRBV4-2	TGTGCCAGCAGCCAAGAGGGCAGGACTAGCTATGGGGCCGGGGAGCTGTTTTTT	CASSQEGRTSYGAGELFF
TRBD1	TRBJ2-7	.	TRBV14	TGTGCCAGCAGCCAGAGTCTGGGACAGACCTACGAGCAGTACTTC	CASSQSLGQTYEQYF
.	TRBJ1-1	.	TRBV6-5	TGTGCCAGCAGCAGGGAGGGGTACACTGAAGCTTTCTTT	CASSREGYTEAFF
TRBD2	TRBJ2-2	.	TRBV14	TGTGCCAGCAGCCGTCGACTAGCGGGGTGGGACACCGGGGAGCTGTTTTTT	CASSRRLAGWDTGELFF
.	TRBJ1-4	once	TRBV24-1	TGTGCCACCAGTGTAAGCAGGGGCGGAGAAAAACTGTTTTTT	CATSVSRGGEKLFF
TRBD2	TRBJ2-3	.	TRBV5-4	TGTGCCAGCAGCGGACCGGGACTAGCGGCGGCGGACACGCAGTATTTT	CASSGPGLAAADTQYF
TRBD1	TRBJ2-2	few	TRBV7-9	TGTGCCAGCATCCGACAGGGGAACACCGGGGAGCTGTTTTTT	CASIRQGNTGELFF
.	TRBJ1-3	.	TRBV10-1	TGCGCCAGCAGCGATTTTCAGGGTTGGAACTCTGGAAACACCATATATTTT	CASSDFQGWNSGNTIYF
.	TRBJ2-5	.	TRBV15	TGTGCCACCACGAAGATCGGGAGTGGGGAGACCCAGTACTTC	CATTKIGSGETQYF
TRBD2	TRBJ2-3	.	TRBV5-1	TGCGCCAGCAGCTTAGCGGGACTGGTAGATACGCAGTATTTT	CASSLAGLVDTQYF
.	TRBJ2-4	once	TRBV2	TGTGCCAGCAGTGAAGGGGCCGGCATTCAGTACTTC	CASSEGAGIQYF
TRBD2	TRBJ2-5	.	TRBV3-1/TRBV3-2	TGTGCCAGCAGCCGACCACTAGCGGGGCGAGAGACCCAGTACTTC	CASSRPLAGRETQYF
.	TRBJ1-5	.	TRBV18	TGTGCCAGCTCACCACCGGGGACAAGTAATCAGCCCCAGCATTTT	CASSPPGTSNQPQHF
TRBD1	TRBJ2-2	once	TRBV5-1	TGCGCCACCACCCACGGACAGGGGGGCACCGGGGAGCTGTTTTTT	CATTHGQGGTGELFF
.	TRBJ2-3	.	TRBV7-2	TGTGCCAGCAGCTTAGGGGTCCTGGGTAGGGGGTTCACAGATACGCAGTATTTT	CASSLGVLGRGFTDTQYF
TRBD1	TRBJ1-2	.	TRBV5-1	TGCGCCAGCAGCTTGTTCTCACAGGGGGCGGACTATGGCTACACCTTC	CASSLFSQGADYGYTF
.	TRBJ2-4	.	TRBV10-2	TGCGCCAGCAGTGAGCTGGGAGACCTAGCCAAAAACATTCAGTACTTC	CASSELGDLAKNIQYF
.	TRBJ1-4	.	TRBV5-1	TGCGCCAGCAGCTTGTCAGGGCTTAATGAAAAACTGTTTTTT	CASSLSGLNEKLFF
.	TRBJ1-6	.	TRBV7-9	TGTGCCAGCAGCCCCCTCTATTGGGGCAGCTCCTATAATTCACCCCTCCACTTT	CASSPLYWGSSYNSPLHF
.	TRBJ1-1	.	TRBV5-1	TGCGCCAGCAGCCCATACTTGACTTATACCACTGAAGCTTTCTTT	CASSPYLTYTTEAFF
TRBD1	TRBJ2-7	.	TRBV6-5	TGTGCCAGCAGGTACCGGACAGGCGGTTTCGACGAGCAGTACTTC	CASRYRTGGFDEQYF
TRBD1	TRBJ2-5	.	TRBV27	TGTGCCAGCAGTTCAACTACAGGGGTGGGTCGGGAGACCCAGTACTTC	CASSSTTGVGRETQYF
.	TRBJ1-3	once	TRBV28	TGTGCCAGCAGTCCCGTCGGGTTGTTAGACTCTGGAAACACCATATATTTT	CASSPVGLLDSGNTIYF
TRBD1	TRBJ1-5	.	TRBV2	TGTGCCAGCAGTTACAGGGGTAGCAATCAGCCCCAGCATTTT	CASSYRGSNQPQHF
.	TRBJ2-7	.	TRBV6-5	TGTGCCAGCAGTTACTCGGCTAGCGCCTCCTACGAGCAGTACTTC	CASSYSASASYEQYF
.	TRBJ1-2	few	TRBV3-1/TRBV3-2	TGTGCCAGCAGCCGGACAGACTATGGCTACACCTTC	CASSRTDYGYTF
TRBD2	TRBJ2-7	.	TRBV3-1/TRBV3-2	TGTGCCAGCAGCCAAGAGGCGACTAGCGCCTACGAGCAGTACTTC	CASSQEATSAYEQYF
TRBD2	TRBJ2-5	once	TRBV7-3	TGTGCCAGCAGCCTATCGGGACTAGCGGCGGGAGAGACCCAGTACTTC	CASSLSGLAAGETQYF
.	TRBJ2-5	.	TRBV19	TGTGCCAGTAGTATGTCAGGGAGGGAGACCCAGTACTTC	CASSMSGRETQYF
.	TRBJ2-7	.	TRBV5-1	TGCGCCAGCAGCGGACGGGGCAGGGGGGTGGACGAGCAGTACTTC	CASSGRGRGVDEQYF
TRBD1	TRBJ1-2	.	TRBV2	TGTGCCAGCAGGAGGACAGGGAGCTATGGCTACACCTTC	CASRRTGSYGYTF
.	TRBJ2-2	.	TRBV11-2	TGTGCCAGCAGCTCGCGGGTCCTATATGGGCCCGGGGAGCTGTTTTTT	CASSSRVLYGPGELFF